The T cell receptor (beta chain) under discussion was sequenced for a study of T cells in tuberculosis. Sequencing was performed with immunoSEQ multiplex PCR; in TCRdb, only in-frame clones are kept and a portion is missing. Of roughly 30,000 clones in the sample, 86% are singletons; the top ten hold more than 4.5%. The study's findings and limits: Active tuberculosis alpha repertoires lay closer to GMM-specific TCRs than controls'. Active tuberculosis patients had shorter CDR3-alpha; the beta difference was nonsignificant. A GMM-specific repertoire classifier reached 85% to 90% accuracy, AUROC 0.90.

Time point described: new active TB diagnosis, blood taken before or within 7 days of starting treatment. To note about this clone: The antigen remains unidentified.

Sequenced here: PBMCs, sampled at tuberculosis diagnosis. This sequence originates from an adult with tuberculosis.

As DNA, the CDR3 is TGTGCCAGCAGCTACGACAGCTATAGCAATCAGCCCCAGCATTTT. Protein: CASSYDSYSNQPQHF. The chain employs TRBV5-5 and TRBJ1-5; D is possibly TRBD1 (5 bases). Germline CDR1 is SGHKS and CDR2 is YYEKEE (reference sequence). Trimming removed 3 bases from V and 0 bases from J, with 10 bases in between. The CDR3 runs to 15 residues.